One sample yielded the 14 T cell receptor beta chains listed below, sequenced in a study of OX40 agonist ivuxolimab in advanced cancers. Library method: the immunoSEQ multiplex PCR assay. TCRdb stores this immuneACCESS table with in-frame sequences only. Part of the clones is absent; in the studies checked, under half of the shortfall reflects unresolved V genes, and no reason is known for the rest. This sample is represented by fewer than 110,000 clones; 91% of them were singletons. Approximately 1.3% of the sample lies in the top ten. The specimen was CD4+ or CD8+ T cells sorted from blood, collected in a trial of the OX40 agonist ivuxolimab. These receptors were taken from an adult with an advanced solid tumor such as melanoma, head and neck, liver or kidney cancer.

As DNA, the CDR3 is TGTGCCAGTAAGGCCCAGGGAGTGGGTTCACCCCTCCACTTT. This translates into CASKAQGVGSPLHF. The chain links TRBV27 to TRBJ1-6, with TRBD1 as a possible D gene (5 bases). There are 14 residues in the CDR3. Deletions cut 9 bases from V and 9 bases from J, with 18 bases between. From germline, CDR1 is MNHEY and CDR2 SMNVEV (reference sequence).

The chain is built from TRBV30 and TRBJ2-1; D might be TRBD1 (6 bases). The CDR3 contains 12 residues. The ends were cut back, 4 bases at V and 6 bases at J, with 10 bases in the middle. CDR1 and CDR2 from the germline V gene are GTSNPN and SVGIG (reference sequence). DNA for the CDR3: TGTGCCTGGAAGGGACAATTCAATGAGCAGTTCTTC. This encodes CAWKGQFNEQFF.

V gene TRBV27 combines with J gene TRBJ2-7; TRBD1 might be the D (6 bases). CDR1 MNHEY and CDR2 SMNVEV come from the germline V gene (reference sequence). This CDR3 has 14 residues. V was cut by 5 bases and J by 4 bases, with 15 bases left in between. In DNA, the CDR3 is TGTGCCAGCAGTCGCCCGGGACAAGTATACGAGCAGTACTTC. It codes for CASSRPGQVYEQYF.

The rearrangement joins TRBV28 to TRBJ1-2; the match to TRBD1 covers 11 bases. The CDR3 covers 15 residues. The germline V gene has CDR1 MDHEN and CDR2 SYDVKM. Unmatched junction bases numbered 7, after V lost 4 bases and J lost 6 bases. CDR3 in amino acids: CASSSWTGGRDGYTF. As DNA, the CDR3 is TGTGCCAGCAGTTCTTGGACAGGGGGCAGGGATGGCTACACCTTC.

The chain links TRBV28 to TRBJ2-7; D gene uncertain. The V end was cut by 1 base, the J end by 7 bases, with 5 bases between. This CDR3 spans 11 amino acids. The germline V gene encodes CDR1 MDHEN and CDR2 SYDVKM. This CDR3 is CASSLFGEQYF. DNA of the CDR3: TGTGCCAGCAGTTTATTTGGAGAGCAGTACTTC.

The V call is TRBV19, the J call TRBJ1-1; D is ambiguous. V was clipped by 1 base and J by 11 bases, with 20 bases between them. This CDR3 spans 15 amino acids. Germline V gene sequence: CDR1 LNHDA, CDR2 SQIVND (reference sequence). The CDR3 nucleotides are TGTGCCAGTAGTATAGCTGGCAGCCTAGCCCTTGAGGCTTTCTTT. This encodes CASSIAGSLALEAFF. Supplemented by reference TRBV19 and TRBJ1-1, the full variable domain reads DGGITQSPKYLFRKEGQNVTLSCEQNLNHDAMYWYRQDPGQGLRLIYYSQIVNDFQKGDIAEGYSVSREKKESFPLTVTSAQKNPTAFYLCASSIAGSLALEAFFGQGTRLTVV.

The V and J genes are TRBV18 and TRBJ2-2, with D perhaps matching TRBD1 (6 bases). Germline values: CDR1 KGHSH, CDR2 LQKENI. The CDR3 has 15 amino acids. V was trimmed by 6 bases and J by 2 bases, leaving 13 bases between them. DNA of the CDR3: TGTGCCAGCTCCTCCCAGGGGATTAACACCGGGGAGCTGTTTTTT. It translates to CASSSQGINTGELFF.

This clone was observed a handful of times. CDR3 sequence: CASSLVHSRNTEAFF. For the CDR3, the DNA is TGTGCCAGCAGTTTGGTACACAGTCGAAACACTGAAGCTTTCTTT. The chain recombines TRBV28 with TRBJ1-1, with D uncertain. This CDR3 spans 15 amino acids. The V gene lost 3 bases and the J gene lost 2 bases, with 13 bases spanning the gap. Germline V gene lookup returns CDR1 MDHEN and CDR2 SYDVKM.

In DNA, the CDR3 is TGTGCCAGCAGTTACAGACAGGGGGGAACCGGCTACACCTTC. It specifies CASSYRQGGTGYTF. The V call is TRBV6-5, the J call TRBJ1-2, with 9 bases matching TRBD1. The CDR3 has 14 amino acids. After removal of 2 bases from V and 8 bases from J, the junction contained 6 bases not matched to a gene. Germline-derived CDR1 and CDR2 are MNHEY and SVGAGI.

V usage is TRBV9 and J usage is TRBJ2-5; TRBD2 is a possible D gene (5 bases). Matching the DNA end better, TRBJ2-7 makes the J call doubtful. Per germline, CDR1 SGDLS and CDR2 YYNGEE. The CDR3 spans 16 residues. The CDR3 reads CASSPRGNPPSYEQYF. The CDR3 coding sequence is TGTGCCAGCAGCCCTAGAGGGAACCCCCCCTCCTACGAGCAGTACTTC.

This clone came up once. This chain joins TRBV6-5 and TRBJ2-7, with D tentatively TRBD1 or TRBD2 (5 bases each). Deletions cut 6 bases from V and 6 bases from J, with 15 bases between. Germline-derived CDR1 and CDR2 are MNHEY and SVGAGI. This CDR3 is 13 amino acids long. The CDR3 nucleotides read TGTGCCAGCAGCCCCCCGGGGCTTATCGAGCAGTACTTC. Translating it yields CASSPPGLIEQYF.

The chain recombines TRBV11-1 with TRBJ2-2; 13 nucleotides line up with TRBD2. The J segment lost 5 bases and the V segment lost 5 bases, leaving 8 bases of the junction unmatched. CDR1 and CDR2 from the germline V gene are SGHAT and FQDESV (reference sequence). The CDR3 has 17 amino acids. DNA for the CDR3: TGTGCCAGCAGCAAACGGACTAGCGGGAGCCGGACCGGGGAGCTGTTTTTT. It specifies CASSKRTSGSRTGELFF.

V and J are TRBV7-3 and TRBJ1-3; D is possibly TRBD1 (5 bases). Trimming took off 3 bases at V and 0 bases at J, with 12 bases between the two ends. Germline-derived CDR1 and CDR2 are SGHTA and FQGTGA. The CDR3 consists of 16 residues. Written as DNA, the CDR3 is TGTGCCAGCAGCTTGGGGGACCCGAGCTCTGGAAACACCATATATTTT. Its protein is CASSLGDPSSGNTIYF.

Comments on this clone: This same CDR3 is encoded by further DNA sequences in the sample. The gene calls are TRBV7-2 and TRBJ2-5; no clear D. The J call is in doubt because the DNA end fits TRBJ2-7 better. The CDR3 contains 12 residues. Germline V CDR1 and CDR2: SGHTA, FQGNSA. The CDR3 loop reads CASSLGAYEQYF. CDR3 nucleotide sequence: TGTGCCAGCAGCTTAGGGGCATACGAGCAGTACTTC.